These 5 T cell receptor beta chains came from one sample sequenced in a study of shared clonotypes between healthy human individuals. In the naive CD8 group, cells lacked CD45RO and were positively selected for CCR7, so terminally differentiated effector memory CD45RA+ cells were left out. Libraries were prepared by immunoSEQ multiplex PCR; TCRdb keeps only in-frame clonotypes and omits some of them. The table has some 2.1 million clones, 90% to 95% seen once. Sequenced material: naive CD8+ T cells from PBMCs. The receptor source for this set is a man aged 18 to 29 in good health. Some clones in this sample may be carry-over from other donors' samples.

The chain couples TRBV11-2 to TRBJ2-1, with 10 bases lining up with TRBD1. The V segment lost 3 bases and the J segment 8 bases; nucleotides outside the gene matches: 4. This CDR3 has 14 amino acids. CDR1 is SGHAT and CDR2 is FQNNGV in the germline V gene. The CDR3 loop reads CASSLGQGRYEQFF. CDR3 coding DNA: TGTGCCAGCAGCTTGGGACAGGGGCGGTATGAGCAGTTCTTC.

The CDR3 sequence: CASSPPTAGRWSYNEQFF. The CDR3 coding sequence is TGTGCCAGCTCACCACCGACAGCGGGGAGATGGTCCTACAATGAGCAGTTCTTC. The rearrangement links TRBV18 to TRBJ2-1; 7 bases map to TRBD2. CDR3 length equals 18 residues. Germline lookup yields CDR1 KGHSH and CDR2 LQKENI. V lost 0 bases to trimming and J lost 1 base; unmatched junction nucleotides: 9. The whole variable domain, filled in from reference TRBV18 and TRBJ2-1, reads NAGVMQNPRHLVRRRGQEARLRCSPMKGHSHVYWYRQLPEEGLKFMVYLQKENIIDESGMPKERFSAEFPKEGPSILRIQQVVRGDSAAYFCASSPPTAGRWSYNEQFFGPGTRLTVL.

In DNA form, the CDR3 reads TGTGCCAGCAGCCTTTCAGGGGGGGACGAGCAGTACTTC. As protein: CASSLSGGDEQYF. The chain is built from TRBV7-9 and TRBJ2-7; D may correspond to TRBD1 or TRBD2 (7 bases each). The length of the CDR3 is 13 residues. The V and J ends lost 5 bases and 5 bases respectively, with 13 bases between them. Germline CDR1 is SEHNR and CDR2 is FQNEAQ (reference sequence).

The chain links TRBV5-3 to TRBJ2-7; D is perhaps TRBD2 (5 bases). TRBV5-3 counts as an open reading frame of uncertain function. Trimming stripped 3 bases from V and 0 bases from J, with 16 bases between. CDR3 length: 16 residues. The CDR3 nucleotides are TGTGCCAGAAGCTCAAAAAAACTAGACGGCTCCTACGAGCAGTACTTC. It yields the protein CARSSKKLDGSYEQYF.

This clone was observed once. V gene TRBV7-9 combines with J gene TRBJ2-5, with TRBD2 matching 13 bases. The trim removed 2 bases at V and 1 base at J, leaving 7 bases unmatched. The V gene's germline CDR1 is SEHNR and CDR2 FQNEAQ (reference sequence). The CDR3 is 18 residues long. The CDR3 bases are TGTGCCAGCAGCTTATTAGGACTAGCGGGAGCTAGCCAAGAGACCCAGTACTTC. This gives the protein CASSLLGLAGASQETQYF.